This T cell receptor beta chain derives from a study of blood T cell repertoires in COVID-19 (TCRdb year 2020). For the study in its entirety: Samples covering the acute and convalescent phases of COVID-19 were provided by collaborators in the United States, Italy and Spain. The material from the prospective study consisted of cDNA or gDNA derived from T cells, B-cell-depleted T cells, or PBMCs. Subjects who had been exposed to COVID-19, were actively infected with it, or had recovered from it provided the deeply sampled blood TCRbeta repertoires that made up the dataset. A freely available public database, intended as a resource for researchers studying the immune response to SARS-CoV-2, is where the repertoires were released. Samples came from the ongoing ImmuneRACE study (first 160 participants) plus 1,254 subjects from 6 global collaborators. Nearly every sample came with metadata listing a de-identified subject ID, COVID-19 status, age in years and sex. Where available, HLA class I and class II types were taken from metadata supplied by the sample provider and were not determined by assay-based typing. Beyond this particular receptor, the publication reports: The amount of clinical and demographic metadata varied by source and participant and was provided uncurated.

From V the trimming removes 0 bases and from J it removes 4 bases, while the gene matches leave 3 bases of the junction unaccounted for. The CDR3 starts with the cysteine, ends with the phenylalanine, and has 14 residues. Only the CDR3 DNA stays, 42 bases, in frame from base 1. In the germline V gene (reference sequence), CDR1 corresponds to LNHNV and CDR2 to YYDKDF. The immunoSEQ Assay, a bias-controlled multiplex PCR, was used to amplify TCRbeta CDR3 regions from genomic DNA. On the authors' methods: The number of nucleated cells in each sample was estimated from the amplification of reference gene primers within the assay. To quantify the absolute abundance of each unique TCRbeta CDR3 rearrangement, sequence reads were collapsed and filtered. Productive Simpson clonality was computed per sample as the square root of Simpson's diversity index over productive rearrangements. Entries here come from immuneACCESS through TCRdb and include only in-frame sequences with V and J called. Some clones fail to appear in such tables; in the studies checked, an unresolved V gene covers under half of the shortfall, and the cause of the remainder is unknown. V, J and clone size were drawn from that table, and D and trimming were deduced from the DNA. This sample lists tens of thousands of clones; less than 95% were detected once. The ten largest clones add up to approximately 2.3% of the sample.

Whole blood was collected in K2EDTA tubes by collaborating institutions according to the institutions' own protocols. Collaborator samples were shipped for TCRbeta analysis as frozen whole blood, isolated PBMCs, or DNA extracted from either sample type. Comment on this clone: Its antigen is unknown. One base away there is no much larger clone; base qualities are not given.

The clonotype originates from a human donor with active COVID-19. The donor label of this sample is uncertain. The specimen was peripheral blood. Here the chain combines TRBV15 and TRBJ2-7; TRBD2 aligns with 7 central bases. CDR3 region: CATSRDGRGYEQYF. The sequenced DNA: TGTGCCACCAGCAGAGATGGGCGGGGGTACGAGCAGTACTTC.